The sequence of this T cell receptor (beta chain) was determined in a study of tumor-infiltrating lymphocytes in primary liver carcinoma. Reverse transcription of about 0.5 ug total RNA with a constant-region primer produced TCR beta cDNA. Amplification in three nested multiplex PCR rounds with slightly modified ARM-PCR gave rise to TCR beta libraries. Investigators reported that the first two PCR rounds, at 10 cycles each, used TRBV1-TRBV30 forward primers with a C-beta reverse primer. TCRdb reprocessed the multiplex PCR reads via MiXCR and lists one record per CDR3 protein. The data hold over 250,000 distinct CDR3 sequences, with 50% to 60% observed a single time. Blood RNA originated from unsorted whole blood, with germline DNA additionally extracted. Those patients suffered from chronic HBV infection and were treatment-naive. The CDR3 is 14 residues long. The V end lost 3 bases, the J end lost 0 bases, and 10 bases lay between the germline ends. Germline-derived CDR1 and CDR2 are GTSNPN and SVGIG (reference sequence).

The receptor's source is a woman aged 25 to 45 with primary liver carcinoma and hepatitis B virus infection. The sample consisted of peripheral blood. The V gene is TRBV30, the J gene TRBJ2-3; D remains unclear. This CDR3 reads CAWSLGYSTDTQYF. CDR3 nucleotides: TGTGCCTGGAGCCTTGGATACAGCACAGATACGCAGTATTTT.